These 14 T cell receptor beta chains originate from one sample sequenced in a study of long-term antiretroviral therapy in people with HIV. Assay version v3.0 of immunoSEQ was used, and it was run at survey level. Sequencing was performed with immunoSEQ multiplex PCR; in TCRdb, only in-frame clones are kept and a portion is missing. The repertoire consists of tens of thousands of clones, with more than 80% occurring once and the leading ten covering approximately 7.2%. The source was unsorted PBMCs, collected 0.3 years after starting antiretroviral therapy. Every receptor here comes from a man in his forties with HIV.

This chain connects TRBV4-3 to TRBJ1-2; D is undetermined. Per germline, CDR1 LGHNA and CDR2 YSLEER. V shed 2 bases and J shed 2 bases, with 12 bases lying between them. The CDR3 extends over 15 amino acids. The CDR3 nucleotides read TGCGCCAGCAGCCAATATCGGTCCTTCAACTATGGCTACACCTTC. Protein product: CASSQYRSFNYGYTF.

This chain connects TRBV18 to TRBJ1-4, with D hard to call. The CDR3 has 15 amino acids. With 1 base removed from V and 8 bases from J, the gap between germline ends came to 14 bases. In germline, CDR1 is KGHSH, CDR2 LQKENI. CDR3 coding DNA: TGTGCCAGCTCACCACAGGCGGGGAATAAGGAAAAACTGTTTTTT. Translation: CASSPQAGNKEKLFF.

The chain links TRBV28 to TRBJ2-7; the D is unclear. V lost 6 bases and J 2 bases, leaving 14 bases between the germline ends. This CDR3 contains 14 residues. Germline lookup yields CDR1 MDHEN and CDR2 SYDVKM. CDR3 DNA: TGTGCCAGCAGCCTACAGATGCCCCCCTACGAGCAGTACTTC. Its protein is CASSLQMPPYEQYF.

This clone was observed a few times. The chain recombines TRBV13 with TRBJ2-7, with D unresolved. CDR1 is PRHDT, CDR2 FYEKMQ, per germline (reference sequence). Trimming shortened V by 3 bases and J by 5 bases, and 11 bases separated the two germline ends. The CDR3 is 13 amino acids. The CDR3 nucleotides read TGTGCCAGCAGCTTCAGCAGGCGTGACGAGCAGTACTTC. Its protein is CASSFSRRDEQYF.

The chain joins TRBV27 to TRBJ2-3, with 9 bases aligning to TRBD2. Germline CDR1 reads MNHEY; CDR2 reads SMNVEV (reference sequence). The CDR3 length is 16 residues. V gave up 8 bases and J gave up 8 bases; unmatched junction bases: 17. CDR3 loop: CASVPFTIAGDVTQYF. For the CDR3, the DNA is TGTGCCAGCGTACCATTTACGATAGCGGGAGATGTTACGCAGTATTTT.

The rearrangement joins TRBV7-9 to TRBJ2-3, with D possibly matching TRBD2 (6 bases). The CDR3 has 15 amino acids. Germline loops: CDR1 SEHNR, CDR2 FQNEAQ (reference sequence). Trimming removed 5 bases at V and 4 bases at J, with 16 bases between. The CDR3 DNA sequence: TGTGCCAGCAGCGCCCCTAGGAGGGTGGCAGATACGCAGTATTTT. The encoded protein is CASSAPRRVADTQYF.

The CDR3 DNA reads TGTGCCAGCAGCACGCGACAGGAGGGGAACACTGAAGCTTTCTTT. As protein: CASSTRQEGNTEAFF. The chain uses TRBV9 and TRBJ1-1; a possible D gene is TRBD1 (6 bases). The V end was cut by 4 bases, the J end by 1 base, with 14 bases between. The CDR3 sequence is 15 residues long. Germline CDR1 reads SGDLS; CDR2 reads YYNGEE.

V and J are TRBV27 and TRBJ1-5, with no clear D. The CDR3 runs to 14 residues. Germline V gene lookup returns CDR1 MNHEY and CDR2 SMNVEV (reference sequence). V shed 3 bases and J shed 7 bases, with 13 bases lying between them. CDR3 in amino acids: CASSLGRSKQPQHF. Written as DNA, the CDR3 is TGTGCCAGCAGTTTGGGGAGGTCAAAGCAGCCCCAGCATTTT.

The chain is built from TRBV5-5 and TRBJ1-5, with 8 positions matching TRBD1. Germline CDR1 reads SGHKS; CDR2 reads YYEKEE (reference sequence). The CDR3 contains 15 residues. The V gene end was trimmed by 4 bases and the J gene end by 4 bases; junction bases not matched to a gene: 7. This chain's CDR3 is CASSPGQGDNQPQHF. The CDR3 region has the DNA TGTGCCAGCAGCCCCGGACAGGGTGATAATCAGCCCCAGCATTTT.

The chain uses TRBV27 and TRBJ2-7; 7 positions match TRBD1. This CDR3 region has 14 residues. Per germline, CDR1 MNHEY and CDR2 SMNVEV (reference sequence). Unmatched junction bases numbered 4, after V lost 2 bases and J lost 3 bases. The CDR3 loop is CASSLIPGGYEQYF. The CDR3 DNA reads TGTGCCAGCAGTTTAATCCCAGGGGGCTACGAGCAGTACTTC.

This clone was detected only a few times. The V and J genes are TRBV12-5 and TRBJ2-7; D gene uncertain. Looked up from germline, CDR1 is LGHNT and CDR2 is FRNRAP. The CDR3 has 12 amino acids. The V gene lost 1 base and the J gene lost 4 bases, with 5 bases spanning the gap. CDR3 nucleotides: TGTGCTAGTGGTTTGGATCAATACGAGCAGTACTTC. Translated: CASGLDQYEQYF.

This clone appeared once. The chain joins TRBV2 to TRBJ2-7; the D gene is possibly TRBD2 (6 bases). Looked up from germline, CDR1 is SNHLY and CDR2 is FYNNEI. This CDR3 comprises 15 residues. Deletions cut 0 bases from V and 0 bases from J, with 9 bases between. CDR3 loop: CASSEAVTSSYEQYF. The DNA of the CDR3 is TGTGCCAGCAGTGAAGCTGTGACTAGCTCCTACGAGCAGTACTTC.

This clone has a handful of counts. The chain combines TRBV10-2 with TRBJ2-1, with D possibly matching TRBD1 (5 bases). This CDR3 comprises 15 residues. V was shortened by 3 bases and J by 4 bases, with 13 bases between the two germline ends. CDR1 is WSHSY, CDR2 SAAADI, per germline. CDR3 sequence reads: CASSDMGPLYNEQFF. The CDR3 nucleotides read TGCGCCAGCAGTGACATGGGGCCTTTGTACAATGAGCAGTTCTTC.

The CDR3 here is CASSFRWDTGTMYYF. The DNA for the CDR3 is TGTGCCAGCAGTTTTCGTTGGGACACGGGGACTATGTATTATTTT. V gene TRBV27 combines with J gene TRBJ2-3; D might be TRBD2 (7 bases). The CDR3 consists of 15 residues. Germline CDR1 reads MNHEY; CDR2 reads SMNVEV (reference sequence). The V end was cut by 3 bases, the J end by 15 bases, with 25 bases between.